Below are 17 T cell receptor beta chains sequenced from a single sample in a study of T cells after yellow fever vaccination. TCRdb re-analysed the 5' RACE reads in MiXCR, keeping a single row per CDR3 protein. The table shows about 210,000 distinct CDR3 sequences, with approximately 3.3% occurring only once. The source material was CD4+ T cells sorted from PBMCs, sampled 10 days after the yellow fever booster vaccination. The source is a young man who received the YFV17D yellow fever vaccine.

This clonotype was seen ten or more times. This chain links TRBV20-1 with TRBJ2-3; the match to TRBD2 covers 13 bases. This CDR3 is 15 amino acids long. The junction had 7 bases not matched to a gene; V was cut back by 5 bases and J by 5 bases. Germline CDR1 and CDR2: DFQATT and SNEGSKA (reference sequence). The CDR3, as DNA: TGCAGTGCTTTGACTAGCGGGGGGCAGGTAGATACGCAGTATTTT. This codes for CSALTSGGQVDTQYF.

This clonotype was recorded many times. CDR3 amino acids: CASSLGDTGFQPQHF. Here the CDR3 DNA reads TGTGCCAGCAGCTTAGGTGATACGGGCTTTCAGCCCCAGCATTTT. V is TRBV7-9 and J is TRBJ1-5, with D hard to call. CDR3 size: 15 residues. Trimming stripped 1 base from V and 6 bases from J, with 13 bases between. Germline CDR1 is SEHNR and CDR2 is FQNEAQ (reference sequence).

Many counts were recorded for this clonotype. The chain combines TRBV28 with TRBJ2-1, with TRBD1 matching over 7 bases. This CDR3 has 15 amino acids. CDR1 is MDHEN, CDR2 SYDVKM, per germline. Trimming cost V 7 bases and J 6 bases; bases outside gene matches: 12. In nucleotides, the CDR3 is TGTGCCAGCATCCCAGAGGGGGCCGGTTTCAATGAGCAGTTCTTC. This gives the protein CASIPEGAGFNEQFF.

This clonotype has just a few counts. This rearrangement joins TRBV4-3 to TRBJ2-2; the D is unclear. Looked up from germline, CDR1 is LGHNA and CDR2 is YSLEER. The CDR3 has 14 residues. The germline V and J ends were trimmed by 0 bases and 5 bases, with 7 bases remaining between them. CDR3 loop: CASSQDGLTGELFF. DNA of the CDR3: TGCGCCAGCAGCCAAGACGGGTTAACCGGGGAGCTGTTTTTT.

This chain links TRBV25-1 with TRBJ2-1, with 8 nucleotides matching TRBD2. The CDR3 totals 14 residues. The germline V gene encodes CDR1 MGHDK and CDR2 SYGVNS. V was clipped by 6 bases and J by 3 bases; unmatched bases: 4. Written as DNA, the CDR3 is TGTGCCAGCAGACGGGGGGGACTCTACAATGAGCAGTTCTTC. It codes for CASRRGGLYNEQFF.

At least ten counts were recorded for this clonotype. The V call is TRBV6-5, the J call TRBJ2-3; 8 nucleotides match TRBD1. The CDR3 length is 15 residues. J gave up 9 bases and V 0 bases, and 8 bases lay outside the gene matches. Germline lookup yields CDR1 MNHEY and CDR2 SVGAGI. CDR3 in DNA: TGTGCCAGCAGTTACTCTCAGGCAGGGACAGGAACGCAGTATTTT. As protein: CASSYSQAGTGTQYF.

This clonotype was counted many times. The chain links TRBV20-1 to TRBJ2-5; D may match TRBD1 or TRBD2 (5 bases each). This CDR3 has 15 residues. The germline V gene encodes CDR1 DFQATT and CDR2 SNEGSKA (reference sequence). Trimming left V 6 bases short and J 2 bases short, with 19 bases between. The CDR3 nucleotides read TGCAGTGCCCCGAGAGGGGCCGCGAATCAAGAGACCCAGTACTTC. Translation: CSAPRGAANQETQYF.

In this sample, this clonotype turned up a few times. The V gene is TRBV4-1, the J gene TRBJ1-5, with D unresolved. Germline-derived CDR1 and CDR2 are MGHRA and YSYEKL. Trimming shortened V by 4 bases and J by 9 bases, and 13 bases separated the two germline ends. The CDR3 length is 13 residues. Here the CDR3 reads CASSPLGFWPQHF. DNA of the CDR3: TGCGCCAGCAGCCCCCTAGGGTTTTGGCCCCAGCATTTT.

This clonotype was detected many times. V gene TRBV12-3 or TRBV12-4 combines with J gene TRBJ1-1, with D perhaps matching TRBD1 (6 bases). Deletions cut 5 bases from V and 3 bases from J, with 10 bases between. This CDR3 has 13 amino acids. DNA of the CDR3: TGTGCCAGCAGTGACTACAGGGACACTGAAGCTTTCTTT. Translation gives CASSDYRDTEAFF.

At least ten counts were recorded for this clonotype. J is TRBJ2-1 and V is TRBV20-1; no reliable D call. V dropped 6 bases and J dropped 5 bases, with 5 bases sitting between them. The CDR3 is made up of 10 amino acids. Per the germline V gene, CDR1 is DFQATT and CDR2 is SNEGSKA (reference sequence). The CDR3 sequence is CSAKNNEQFF. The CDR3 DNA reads TGCAGTGCCAAGAACAATGAGCAGTTCTTC.

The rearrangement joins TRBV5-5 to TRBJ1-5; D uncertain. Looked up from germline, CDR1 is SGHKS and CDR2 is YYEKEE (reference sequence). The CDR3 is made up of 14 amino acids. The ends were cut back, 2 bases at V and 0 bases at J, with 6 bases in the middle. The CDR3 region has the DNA TGTGCCAGCAGCTTCGACGTTAGCAATCAGCCCCAGCATTTT. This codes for CASSFDVSNQPQHF.

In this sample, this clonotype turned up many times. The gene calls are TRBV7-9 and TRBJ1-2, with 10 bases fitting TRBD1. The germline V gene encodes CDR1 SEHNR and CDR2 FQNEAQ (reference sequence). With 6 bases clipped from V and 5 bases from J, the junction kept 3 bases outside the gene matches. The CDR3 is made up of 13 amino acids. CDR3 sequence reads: CASSLGQGYGYTF. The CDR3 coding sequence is TGTGCCAGCAGTTTGGGACAGGGGTATGGCTACACCTTC.

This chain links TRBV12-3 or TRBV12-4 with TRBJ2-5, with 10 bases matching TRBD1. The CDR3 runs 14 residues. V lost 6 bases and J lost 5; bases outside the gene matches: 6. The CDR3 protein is CASRPGQGVETQYF. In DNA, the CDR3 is TGTGCCAGCAGACCCGGACAGGGGGTTGAGACCCAGTACTTC.

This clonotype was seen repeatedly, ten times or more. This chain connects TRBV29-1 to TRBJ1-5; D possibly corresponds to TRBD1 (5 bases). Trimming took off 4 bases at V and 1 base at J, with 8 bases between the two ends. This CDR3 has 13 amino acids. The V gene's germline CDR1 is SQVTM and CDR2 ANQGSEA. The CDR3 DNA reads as TGCAGCGTTGTCGGGGGGAGCAATCAGCCCCAGCATTTT. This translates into CSVVGGSNQPQHF.

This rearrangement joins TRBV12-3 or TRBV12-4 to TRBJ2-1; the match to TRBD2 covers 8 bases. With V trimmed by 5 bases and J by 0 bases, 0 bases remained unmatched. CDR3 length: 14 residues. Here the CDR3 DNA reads TGTGCCAGCAGTGGACTAGCCTCCTACAATGAGCAGTTCTTC. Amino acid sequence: CASSGLASYNEQFF.

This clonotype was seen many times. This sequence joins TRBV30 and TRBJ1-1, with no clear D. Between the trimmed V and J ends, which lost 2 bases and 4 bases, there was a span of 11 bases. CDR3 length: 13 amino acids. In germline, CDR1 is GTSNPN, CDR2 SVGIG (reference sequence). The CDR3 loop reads CAWSYLRGTEAFF. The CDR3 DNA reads TGTGCCTGGAGTTACCTACGGGGCACTGAAGCTTTCTTT.

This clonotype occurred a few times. CDR3: CASSSRGPQTTQYF. The CDR3 nucleotides read TGTGCCAGCAGCTCTCGGGGTCCTCAAACGACCCAGTACTTC. This rearrangement joins TRBV7-2 to TRBJ2-5; D possibly corresponds to TRBD2 (5 bases). Between the trimmed V and J ends, which lost 4 bases and 7 bases, there was a span of 16 bases. The germline CDR1 and CDR2 sequences are SGHTA and FQGNSA. The CDR3 runs to 14 residues.